The 15 T cell receptor beta chains below were found in one sample sequenced in a study of cytomegalovirus exposure and HLA in healthy donors. PCR amplification relied on 60 Vbeta primers (plus 13 Jbeta primers). Data came from immunoSEQ multiplex PCR; TCRdb stores just in-frame clones and leaves some out. This sample has 95,000 to 110,000 clones, with less than 85% found just once. Source material: PBMCs. These receptors all stem from a woman in her 40s in good health and CMV-seropositive.

V is TRBV5-4 and J is TRBJ2-2; TRBD1 matches at 9 bases. There are 17 residues in the CDR3. Germline V gene lookup returns CDR1 SGHNT and CDR2 YYREEE (reference sequence). The J segment lost 7 bases and the V segment lost 2 bases, leaving 12 bases of the junction unmatched. The CDR3 sequence: CASSFDSGTGRVGELFF. DNA of the CDR3: TGTGCCAGCAGCTTTGATTCCGGGACAGGGAGGGTCGGGGAGCTGTTTTTT.

The chain has TRBV7-2 and TRBJ1-6; D gene unclear. Per germline, CDR1 SGHTA and CDR2 FQGNSA. V was pared by 2 bases and J by 5 bases, with 7 bases between. The CDR3 runs 14 residues. The CDR3 DNA is TGTGCCAGCAGCTTATTTGCGGATAATTCACCCCTCCACTTT. Translating it yields CASSLFADNSPLHF.

The genes are TRBV15 and TRBJ2-4, with D possibly TRBD2 on 5 matching bases. The CDR3 consists of 12 residues. The V end lost 3 bases, the J end lost 8 bases, and 8 bases lay between the germline ends. The germline V gene has CDR1 LNHNV and CDR2 YYDKDF (reference sequence). CDR3: CATSSGSYIQYF. The DNA of the CDR3 is TGTGCCACCAGCAGTGGGAGCTACATTCAGTACTTC.

The CDR3 bases are TGTGCCACCTTAGACAGGGGGCTTGTCAATCAGCCCCAGCATTTT. Its translation is CATLDRGLVNQPQHF. V usage is TRBV28 and J usage is TRBJ1-5; TRBD1 matches at 10 bases. Germline V gene lookup returns CDR1 MDHEN and CDR2 SYDVKM. CDR3 size: 15 residues. Trimming removed 10 bases from V and 3 bases from J; junction bases left unmatched: 9.

The CDR3 DNA reads TGTGCCAGCAGCCAAGCTCTGGGGAGCTCCTACGAGCAGTACTTC. Its translation: CASSQALGSSYEQYF. This chain links TRBV4-2 with TRBJ2-7, with D perhaps matching TRBD2 (5 bases). The V gene's germline CDR1 is LGHNA and CDR2 YNFKEQ. The CDR3 totals 15 residues. V was trimmed by 1 base and J by 0 bases, leaving 10 bases between them.

The DNA of the CDR3 is TGTGCCAGCAGTGACTCGGTAGAGGGGCCCCAGCATTTT. Amino acids: CASSDSVEGPQHF. This chain connects TRBV6-4 to TRBJ1-5, with D unclear. CDR3 length: 13 amino acids. Germline values: CDR1 MRHNA, CDR2 SNTAGT. The V and J ends lost 0 bases and 9 bases respectively, with 9 bases between them.

The genes are TRBV5-1 and TRBJ2-5; 10 positions agree with TRBD2. The CDR3 extends over 16 amino acids. With V trimmed by 0 bases and J by 1 base, 3 bases remained unmatched. CDR1 and CDR2 (germline): SGHRS, YFSETQ. DNA of the CDR3: TGCGCCAGCAGCTTGGGACTAGCGGGCGGCCAAGAGACCCAGTACTTC. Its protein is CASSLGLAGGQETQYF.

The chain carries TRBV6-6 and TRBJ1-5; a weak D match, TRBD1 (5 bases). Trimming pared 2 bases from V and 3 bases from J, leaving 14 bases between. CDR1 and CDR2 from the germline V gene are MNHNY and SVGAGI (reference sequence). CDR3 size: 16 residues. CDR3 DNA: TGTGCCAGCAGTTACGGTCGGGGGTCTAACAATCAGCCCCAGCATTTT. It yields the protein CASSYGRGSNNQPQHF.

The rearrangement uses TRBV5-1 and TRBJ2-2; D might be TRBD1 (5 bases). Germline loops: CDR1 SGHRS, CDR2 YFSETQ. The CDR3 loop spans 16 amino acids. The V end was cut by 5 bases, the J end by 5 bases, with 19 bases between. The DNA for the CDR3 is TGCGCCAGCAGTTTAAGGGGAATGAGGAATACCGGGGAGCTGTTTTTT. It codes for CASSLRGMRNTGELFF.

This chain uses TRBV10-1 with TRBJ1-4, with D uncertain. Germline V gene data show CDR1 as WNHNN and CDR2 as SYGVQD (reference sequence). The CDR3 is 13 residues long. V was shortened by 2 bases and J by 4 bases, with 5 bases between the two germline ends. DNA for the CDR3: TGCGCCAGCAGTGAGGCAGTTAATGAAAAACTGTTTTTT. Protein: CASSEAVNEKLFF.

The V gene is TRBV7-8, the J gene TRBJ1-3; 7 bases fit TRBD1. The trim removed 5 bases at V and 0 bases at J, leaving 7 bases unmatched. Germline CDR1 SGHVS, CDR2 FQNEAQ. The CDR3 extends over 16 amino acids. CDR3 loop: CASSTRDSYSGNTIYF. CDR3 nucleotides: TGTGCCAGCAGCACCCGGGACAGCTACTCTGGAAACACCATATATTTT. Supplemented by reference TRBV7-8 and TRBJ1-3, the full variable domain reads GAGVSQSPRYKVAKRGQDVALRCDPISGHVSLFWYQQALGQGPEFLTYFQNEAQLDKSGLPSDRFFAERPEGSVSTLKIQRTQQEDSAVYLCASSTRDSYSGNTIYFGEGSWLTVV.

J is TRBJ2-7 and V is TRBV6-5; tentatively, D is TRBD2 (7 bases). Germline loops: CDR1 MNHEY, CDR2 SVGAGI. The CDR3 is made up of 12 amino acids. Trimming left V 7 bases short and J 7 bases short, with 14 bases between. The CDR3 reads CASKGGHWEQYF. The CDR3 nucleotides are TGTGCCAGCAAGGGGGGGCATTGGGAGCAGTACTTC.

The V gene is TRBV19, the J gene TRBJ2-2; TRBD1 aligns across 7 bases. CDR3 length: 15 amino acids. Germline V gene data show CDR1 as LNHDA and CDR2 as SQIVND (reference sequence). The V gene end was trimmed by 5 bases and the J gene end by 1 base; junction bases not matched to a gene: 4. CDR3 residues: CASSPGTVNTGELFF. In DNA form, the CDR3 reads TGTGCCAGTAGTCCAGGGACAGTGAACACCGGGGAGCTGTTTTTT.

The chain has TRBV29-1 and TRBJ1-4, with a weak D call TRBD1 (6 bases). Germline CDR1 SQVTM, CDR2 ANQGSEA. V shed 7 bases and J shed 4 bases, with 16 bases lying between them. The CDR3 totals 14 residues. CDR3 DNA sequence: TGCAGCGCCGGGACACGGATCGATAATGAAAAACTGTTTTTT. Translating gives CSAGTRIDNEKLFF.

This clone was detected a few times. The V call is TRBV9, the J call TRBJ1-1; D is undetermined. This CDR3 is built from 13 residues. The ends were cut back, 2 bases at V and 1 base at J, with 6 bases in the middle. Germline V gives CDR1 SGDLS, CDR2 YYNGEE. Here the CDR3 reads CASSVNKNTEAFF. In nucleotides, the CDR3 is TGTGCCAGCAGCGTTAACAAGAACACTGAAGCTTTCTTT.